The 8 T cell receptor beta chains in this list originate from one sample, sequenced in a study of blood T cell repertoires in COVID-19. The method was immunoSEQ multiplex PCR; TCRdb's version includes in-frame clones alone and lacks a portion of them. The sample lists about 150,000 clones, around 90% occurring once. Sequenced sample: PBMCs or T cells enriched from blood (not recorded which). The source is a woman aged 40 to 49 who had been exposed to COVID-19.

This chain links TRBV19 with TRBJ1-2; no reliable D call. Germline CDR1 and CDR2: LNHDA and SQIVND (reference sequence). This CDR3 contains 14 residues. The V gene lost 1 base and the J gene lost 4 bases, with 10 bases spanning the gap. CDR3 nucleotide sequence: TGTGCCAGTAGTATAGGAACTCGGGGCTATGGCTACACCTTC. Its translation: CASSIGTRGYGYTF.

V gene TRBV4-3 combines with J gene TRBJ2-3, with TRBD2 matching over 10 bases. Germline V gives CDR1 LGHNA, CDR2 YSLEER. V lost 0 bases and J lost 5; bases outside the gene matches: 14. The CDR3 runs 19 residues. The CDR3 loop reads CASSQDGGELAGVVDTQYF. The CDR3 DNA reads TGCGCCAGCAGCCAAGACGGGGGGGAGCTAGCGGGAGTCGTAGATACGCAGTATTTT.

This chain joins TRBV4-3 and TRBJ1-5; 7 bases map to TRBD1. Germline V gene lookup returns CDR1 LGHNA and CDR2 YSLEER. V dropped 0 bases and J dropped 7; count of bases not matched to a gene: 6. This CDR3 is built from 15 residues. The CDR3 nucleotides read TGCGCCAGCAGCCAAGACAGGGGGTGGAGGCAGCCCCAGCATTTT. Protein: CASSQDRGWRQPQHF.

This chain links TRBV7-2 with TRBJ2-1, with 12 nucleotides matching TRBD2. Germline assignment: CDR1 SGHTA and CDR2 FQGNSA. V lost 5 bases to trimming and J lost 1 base; unmatched junction nucleotides: 6. This CDR3 spans 17 amino acids. CDR3 sequence (DNA): TGTGCCAGCAGCCCCGGGACTAGCGGGTGGTCCTACAATGAGCAGTTCTTC. Translating gives CASSPGTSGWSYNEQFF. Full variable domain (missing parts from reference TRBV7-2 and TRBJ2-1): GAGVSQSPSNKVTEKGKDVELRCDPISGHTALYWYRQSLGQGLEFLIYFQGNSAPDKSGLPSDRFSAERTGGSVSTLTIQRTQQEDSAVYLCASSPGTSGWSYNEQFFGPGTRLTVL.

This rearrangement joins TRBV5-4 to TRBJ2-7; 10 nucleotides agree with TRBD1. This CDR3 is built from 15 residues. Germline CDR1 is SGHNT and CDR2 is YYREEE (reference sequence). Unmatched junction bases numbered 6, after V lost 2 bases and J lost 4 bases. CDR3 DNA: TGTGCCAGCAGCTTTCGGAAGGGACAGGGGTACGAGCAGTACTTC. Translating it yields CASSFRKGQGYEQYF.

This chain joins TRBV2 and TRBJ2-1, with no clear D. Germline values: CDR1 SNHLY, CDR2 FYNNEI. This CDR3 is built from 13 residues. With 1 base removed from V and 10 bases from J, the gap between germline ends came to 11 bases. The CDR3 is CASSEEIGAEQFF. The CDR3 region has the DNA TGTGCCAGCAGTGAAGAGATAGGAGCCGAGCAGTTCTTC. Full variable domain (rest looked up from reference TRBV2 and TRBJ2-1): EPEVTQTPSHQVTQMGQEVILRCVPISNHLYFYWYRQILGQKVEFLVSFYNNEISEKSEIFDDQFSVERPDGSNFTLKIRSTKLEDSAMYFCASSEEIGAEQFFGPGTRLTVL.

The J gene is TRBJ1-2, the V gene TRBV28; possible D gene TRBD1, 5 bases. Germline assignment: CDR1 MDHEN and CDR2 SYDVKM. The V end was cut by 1 base, the J end by 6 bases, with 9 bases between. This CDR3 region has 13 residues. The CDR3 nucleotides read TGTGCCAGCAGTTTATCAGGGCTCCATGGCTACACCTTC. The encoded protein is CASSLSGLHGYTF.

The V gene is TRBV28, the J gene TRBJ2-7; D call uncertain. The length of the CDR3 is 12 residues. V lost 5 bases and J lost 6, with 11 bases in between. Germline V CDR1 and CDR2: MDHEN, SYDVKM. CDR3 nucleotides: TGTGCCAGCAGTCTAGGCTTTTCCGAGCAGTACTTC. The encoded protein is CASSLGFSEQYF.